The 5 T cell receptor beta chains given below trace back to one sample, sequenced in a study of shared clonotypes between healthy human individuals. Clones were read by immunoSEQ multiplex PCR, and TCRdb kept only the in-frame ones, dropping some. In the table there are around 200,000 clones, 65% to 80% of which are singletons. The sample taken for sequencing was memory CD4+ T cells sorted from blood. Sample subset: CD45RA-negative fraction. The receptor set was obtained from a young man in good health.

This clone was detected a few times. The chain joins TRBV6-1 to TRBJ2-7; no definite D call. With 0 bases removed from V and 4 bases from J, the gap between germline ends came to 13 bases. Looked up from germline, CDR1 is MNHNS and CDR2 is SASEGT. The CDR3 runs 15 residues. Here the CDR3 reads CASSEAFLTLYEQYF. CDR3 nucleotide sequence: TGTGCCAGCAGTGAAGCGTTCCTTACGCTGTACGAGCAGTACTTC.

This clone has more than one count but fewer than ten. J is TRBJ2-7 and V is TRBV30; D not resolved. V was clipped by 3 bases and J by 1 base, with 7 bases between them. Germline V gene lookup returns CDR1 GTSNPN and CDR2 SVGIG (reference sequence). CDR3 length equals 12 residues. The CDR3 spells CAWRGLSYEQYF. The CDR3 DNA follows: TGTGCCTGGAGAGGGCTTTCCTACGAGCAGTACTTC.

The genes are TRBV19 and TRBJ1-5; 7 bases line up with TRBD1. The CDR3 runs 14 residues. Germline CDR1 and CDR2: LNHDA and SQIVND (reference sequence). J gave up 7 bases and V 2 bases, and 5 bases lay outside the gene matches. The CDR3 sequence: CASSIYRGSQPQHF. The CDR3 DNA sequence: TGTGCCAGTAGTATATACAGGGGATCCCAGCCCCAGCATTTT.

V gene TRBV29-1 combines with J gene TRBJ1-1; D remains ambiguous. CDR1 and CDR2 from the germline V gene are SQVTM and ANQGSEA. Trimming took 4 bases from V and 1 from J, leaving 10 bases between them. CDR3 length: 13 amino acids. The CDR3 nucleotides are TGCAGCGTTGGGGTAGTGACGAACACTGAAGCTTTCTTT. Translated, it gives CSVGVVTNTEAFF.

CDR3 sequence: CASSFGGRTGNTIYF. CDR3 in DNA: TGCGCCAGCAGCTTTGGTGGTAGGACTGGAAACACCATATATTTT. V usage is TRBV5-1 and J usage is TRBJ1-3, with D uncertain. Germline V gene sequence: CDR1 SGHRS, CDR2 YFSETQ. This CDR3 comprises 15 residues. With 2 bases removed from V and 2 bases from J, the gap between germline ends came to 11 bases.